This T cell receptor (beta chain) appears in the sequencing data of a study of prognosis after radiotherapy for stage I lung cancer. Turning to the study itself: It was SBRT that served as radiotherapy, in 3 to 5 fractions with a biologically effective dose of at least 100 Gy. Stereotactic body radiotherapy was never combined with concurrent therapy in any patient. Study-wide results and caveats: The way patients used TRBV and TRBJ genes reportedly differed depending on whether they had metastases.

By share, this clonotype counts as medium-sized (0.01 to 0.1%). Its specificity is unknown. V dropped 6 bases and J dropped 10 bases, with 13 bases sitting between them. In germline, CDR1 is SNHLY, CDR2 FYNNEI. This CDR3 is 13 amino acids long. Genomic DNA yielded TCR beta CDR3, amplified by two-round multiplex PCR. The use of primers specific to each TRBV and TRBJ gene characterized first-round PCR. MiXCR, applied by TCRdb to the multiplex PCR reads, yields one record per CDR3 protein. The sample consists of tens of thousands of distinct CDR3 sequences, around 45% of them appearing once. The material sequenced was PBMCs, taken before or after stereotactic body radiation therapy (not recorded which). This clonotype originated in a donor aged 50 or older with non-small cell lung cancer. This rearrangement joins TRBV2 to TRBJ1-6; D unclear. The CDR3 loop is CASSIMTESPLHF. The CDR3 bases are TGTGCCAGCAGCATCATGACCGAATCACCCCTCCACTTT.